This T cell receptor (beta chain) was documented in a study of cytomegalovirus exposure and HLA in healthy donors. Study conclusions and caveats: In a later analysis, donors in an Asian-associated ancestry cluster reportedly had fewer N-insertions in productive TCRs than the cohort mean.

A single count supports this clone. The antigen remains unidentified. The primer mix had 60 Vbeta and 13 Jbeta primers. Assay used: immunoSEQ multiplex PCR; TCRdb lists only in-frame clones, some missing. The sample shows 150,000 to 200,000 clones, roughly 80% of them seen only once. The sequencing input was PBMCs. The origin of this receptor is a man between 25 and 39 years old in good health and CMV-seronegative.

The CDR3 DNA sequence: TGCGCCAGCAGCCAAGATTTGGGAGCTCCTAAGCCCCAGCATTTT. It specifies CASSQDLGAPKPQHF. The J gene is TRBJ1-5, the V gene TRBV4-1; the D is unclear. V lost 0 bases, J lost 8 bases, and 14 bases lay in between. The CDR3 is 15 residues long. The germline V gene encodes CDR1 MGHRA and CDR2 YSYEKL.